Presented here are 28 T cell receptor beta chains from one specimen sequenced in a study of cytomegalovirus exposure and HLA in healthy donors. It was with 60 Vbeta and 13 Jbeta primers that the PCR ran. The method was immunoSEQ multiplex PCR; TCRdb's version includes in-frame clones alone and lacks a portion of them. The table shows some 140,000 clones, with roughly 79% occurring only once. Material for sequencing was PBMCs. These receptors originate from a man under 40 in good health and CMV-seronegative.

The J gene is TRBJ2-1, the V gene TRBV7-3, with D possibly matching TRBD2 (6 bases). V was cut by 1 base and J by 7 bases, with 17 bases left in between. This CDR3 spans 16 amino acids. From germline, CDR1 is SGHTA and CDR2 FQGTGA. The CDR3 here is CASSLMGLAFSNEQFF. CDR3 sequence (DNA): TGTGCCAGCAGCTTAATGGGGCTAGCGTTCTCGAATGAGCAGTTCTTC.

The V and J genes are TRBV5-4 and TRBJ2-1; D possibly corresponds to TRBD2 (5 bases). V was cut by 4 bases and J by 7 bases, with 21 bases left in between. This CDR3 is 16 amino acids long. Germline values: CDR1 SGHNT, CDR2 YYREEE (reference sequence). The CDR3 region has the DNA TGTGCCAGCAGCCCGAAGGACTCCCAGATGTGGAATGAGCAGTTCTTC. The encoded protein is CASSPKDSQMWNEQFF.

The chain recombines TRBV5-1 with TRBJ2-7, with D possibly matching TRBD1 (5 bases). Per germline, CDR1 SGHRS and CDR2 YFSETQ. The CDR3 extends over 13 amino acids. The V and J ends lost 2 bases and 5 bases respectively, with 11 bases between them. CDR3 DNA: TGCGCCAGCAGCTTAGGGGTCGGTAACGAGCAGTACTTC. Translation: CASSLGVGNEQYF.

This clone was seen a few times. J is TRBJ1-5 and V is TRBV9; D might be TRBD1 (5 bases). Germline CDR1 and CDR2: SGDLS and YYNGEE. The CDR3 extends over 15 amino acids. V was pared by 0 bases and J by 0 bases, with 7 bases between. The CDR3 is CASSVGQYSNQPQHF. CDR3 nucleotide sequence: TGTGCCAGCAGCGTAGGACAGTATAGCAATCAGCCCCAGCATTTT.

The count of this clone is one. V usage is TRBV5-6 and J usage is TRBJ2-7; D not resolved. CDR1 and CDR2 (germline): SGHDT, YYEEEE. V was trimmed by 0 bases and J by 3 bases, leaving 7 bases between them. CDR3 length equals 13 residues. The CDR3 region is CASSLDRNYEQYF. CDR3 bases: TGTGCCAGCAGCTTGGACAGAAACTACGAGCAGTACTTC.

CDR3 DNA: TGTGCCAGCAGGGGCTGGCGGGGGATAAGCTCTGGGGCCAACGTCCTGACTTTC. This gives the protein CASRGWRGISSGANVLTF. The V gene is TRBV11-2, the J gene TRBJ2-6, with TRBD2 identical over 7 bases. The germline gives CDR1 SGHAT, CDR2 FQNNGV. The V segment lost 6 bases and the J segment 0 bases; nucleotides outside the gene matches: 11. This CDR3 has 18 amino acids.

The chain recombines TRBV7-3 with TRBJ2-7; 8 bases align to TRBD1. After removal of 3 bases from V and 3 bases from J, the junction contained 7 bases not matched to a gene. Per germline, CDR1 SGHTA and CDR2 FQGTGA. This CDR3 is 15 amino acids long. The CDR3 spells CASSFRQGRNYEQYF. The CDR3 bases are TGTGCCAGCAGCTTTCGACAGGGGCGCAACTACGAGCAGTACTTC.

The chain joins TRBV30 to TRBJ2-7, with 9 bases lining up with TRBD1. The CDR3 length is 13 residues. With 1 base clipped from V and 6 bases from J, the junction kept 4 bases outside the gene matches. Germline CDR1 reads GTSNPN; CDR2 reads SVGIG (reference sequence). The CDR3 is CAWSADRGGEQYF. Written as DNA, the CDR3 is TGTGCCTGGAGTGCGGACAGGGGCGGCGAGCAGTACTTC. Variable domain in full (rest from reference TRBV30 and TRBJ2-7): SQTIHQWPATLVQPVGSPLSLECTVEGTSNPNLYWYRQAAGRGLQLLFYSVGIGQISSEVPQNLSASRPQDRQFILSSKKLLLSDSGFYLCAWSADRGGEQYFGPGTRLTVT.

This chain joins TRBV29-1 and TRBJ2-1, with 8 bases that match TRBD1. V trimming: 1 base; J trimming: 8 bases; junction bases outside the gene matches: 10. Per germline, CDR1 SQVTM and CDR2 ANQGSEA. There are 15 residues in the CDR3. CDR3 sequence: CSVEVETGGFDEQFF. CDR3 in DNA: TGCAGCGTTGAAGTGGAAACAGGGGGGTTTGATGAGCAGTTCTTC.

This clone was counted a few times. The chain couples TRBV2 to TRBJ1-2, with 8 positions matching TRBD1. The CDR3 runs to 15 residues. Trimming took 1 base from V and 4 from J; bases not matched to a gene: 5. The germline CDR1 and CDR2 sequences are SNHLY and FYNNEI. Here the CDR3 DNA reads TGTGCCAGCAGTGAAGGCCCAGGGGGCGGCTATGGCTACACCTTC. It yields the protein CASSEGPGGGYGYTF.

The chain links TRBV11-2 to TRBJ2-7; D may be TRBD2 (5 bases). The CDR3 loop spans 16 amino acids. The V end was cut by 6 bases, the J end by 1 base, with 19 bases between. Germline V gene lookup returns CDR1 SGHAT and CDR2 FQNNGV. CDR3 bases: TGTGCCAGCAGTCTCACAACTAGTTTAGGGTCCTACGAGCAGTACTTC. Encoded protein: CASSLTTSLGSYEQYF.

J is TRBJ1-6 and V is TRBV7-2, with a tentative D call TRBD1 (6 bases). This CDR3 has 17 residues. Germline-derived CDR1 and CDR2 are SGHTA and FQGNSA. V gave up 1 base and J gave up 6 bases, with 16 bases separating them. The CDR3 loop reads CASSLGGQFPSNSPLHF. The CDR3 bases are TGTGCCAGCAGCTTAGGTGGACAGTTCCCGTCTAATTCACCCCTCCACTTT.

This chain connects TRBV10-3 to TRBJ2-7; no definite D call. This CDR3 has 12 amino acids. V shed 7 bases and J shed 3 bases, with 10 bases lying between them. Germline lookup yields CDR1 ENHRY and CDR2 SYGVKD. The CDR3 DNA reads TGTGCCATCATAACAGAAGACTACGAGCAGTACTTC. This encodes CAIITEDYEQYF.

The V call is TRBV7-2, the J call TRBJ2-5; TRBD2 matches 8 bases. Germline V gene data show CDR1 as SGHTA and CDR2 as FQGNSA. The CDR3 spans 14 residues. The ends lost 2 bases at V and 5 bases at J; junction bases unmatched: 4. Here the CDR3 reads CASSLNGGAETQYF. CDR3 sequence (DNA): TGTGCCAGCAGCTTAAACGGGGGGGCGGAGACCCAGTACTTC.

The chain is built from TRBV5-6 and TRBJ2-1, with D tentatively TRBD2 (7 bases). This CDR3 contains 14 residues. CDR1 and CDR2 from the germline V gene are SGHDT and YYEEEE. The V end lost 4 bases, the J end lost 12 bases, and 20 bases lay between the germline ends. In DNA, the CDR3 is TGTGCCAGCAGCCAACGAGGGGGGGCCCTGTGGCAGTTCTTC. This translates into CASSQRGGALWQFF.

The chain links TRBV5-1 to TRBJ1-1; 7 nucleotides agree with TRBD1. The germline gives CDR1 SGHRS, CDR2 YFSETQ. V lost 4 bases, J lost 5 bases, and 11 bases stayed unmatched. The CDR3 is made up of 15 amino acids. The CDR3 DNA is TGCGCCAGCAGCCCAGGACAGGACGGCGGGACTGAAGCTTTCTTT. Residues: CASSPGQDGGTEAFF.

This chain joins TRBV5-8 and TRBJ1-2; the match to TRBD1 covers 8 bases. Looked up from germline, CDR1 is SGHTS and CDR2 is YDEGEE. Losses at the gene ends were 2 bases for V and 7 bases for J; bases not matched to a gene: 7. This CDR3 has 14 residues. The CDR3 DNA sequence: TGTGCCAGCAGCTTTCAGGACAGGGTATCTGGCTACACCTTC. It translates to CASSFQDRVSGYTF.

This chain joins TRBV18 and TRBJ2-2; D is undetermined. The CDR3 length is 16 residues. V dropped 1 base and J dropped 0 bases, with 9 bases sitting between them. The germline V gene has CDR1 KGHSH and CDR2 LQKENI. CDR3 coding DNA: TGTGCCAGCTCACCACAAGATCAGGCGAACACCGGGGAGCTGTTTTTT. Protein sequence: CASSPQDQANTGELFF. The full variable domain, in which reference TRBV18 and TRBJ2-2 provide the parts outside the CDR3, is NAGVMQNPRHLVRRRGQEARLRCSPMKGHSHVYWYRQLPEEGLKFMVYLQKENIIDESGMPKERFSAEFPKEGPSILRIQQVVRGDSAAYFCASSPQDQANTGELFFGEGSRLTVL.

In this sample, this clone turned up a few times. The chain couples TRBV20-1 to TRBJ2-5; the D gene is possibly TRBD1 (6 bases). Per the germline V gene, CDR1 is DFQATT and CDR2 is SNEGSKA (reference sequence). Trimming stripped 6 bases from V and 5 bases from J, with 10 bases between. The length of the CDR3 is 11 residues. The CDR3 bases are TGCAGTGCAACAGGGCTTGAGACCCAGTACTTC. Amino acid sequence: CSATGLETQYF.

This chain joins TRBV18 and TRBJ2-5; D gene ambiguous. CDR1 KGHSH and CDR2 LQKENI come from the germline V gene. The CDR3 consists of 12 residues. V gave up 3 bases and J gave up 6 bases, with 8 bases separating them. The chain's CDR3 is CASSPPRKTQYF. The CDR3 DNA reads as TGTGCCAGCTCACCCCCGCGGAAGACCCAGTACTTC.

This clone was counted between two and nine times. V usage is TRBV9 and J usage is TRBJ1-1; 8 nucleotides align to TRBD1. This CDR3 has 13 amino acids. Per germline, CDR1 SGDLS and CDR2 YYNGEE. The trim removed 3 bases at V and 5 bases at J, leaving 3 bases unmatched. The CDR3 region is CASSAGGATEAFF. CDR3 coding DNA: TGTGCCAGCAGCGCAGGGGGCGCGACTGAAGCTTTCTTT.

The V call is TRBV5-1, the J call TRBJ2-7; D perhaps matches TRBD1 (7 bases). Trimming pared 3 bases from V and 3 bases from J, leaving 16 bases between. The V gene's germline CDR1 is SGHRS and CDR2 YFSETQ. The CDR3 spans 15 residues. CDR3 DNA sequence: TGCGCCAGCAGCTCTGGCGGGACAGCCGTCTACGAGCAGTACTTC. Translating gives CASSSGGTAVYEQYF.

This clone has more than one count but fewer than ten. This rearrangement joins TRBV7-8 to TRBJ1-1, with 8 bases fitting TRBD1. Germline-derived CDR1 and CDR2 are SGHVS and FQNEAQ. V lost 6 bases and J lost 6; bases outside the gene matches: 6. There are 13 residues in the CDR3. The CDR3 DNA follows: TGTGCCAGCAGAGACAGGGGAGGGGCTGAAGCTTTCTTT. Translation gives CASRDRGGAEAFF.

The CDR3 region has the DNA TGTGCCAGCAGCCAGCTAGCGGGAGGGAGGGCTGTCTACAATGAGCAGTTCTTC. Its protein product is CASSQLAGGRAVYNEQFF. The chain employs TRBV5-8 and TRBJ2-1, with 12 bases fitting TRBD2. Germline CDR1 and CDR2: SGHTS and YDEGEE. The CDR3 is made up of 18 amino acids. With 4 bases clipped from V and 3 bases from J, the junction kept 11 bases outside the gene matches.

The chain couples TRBV19 to TRBJ2-5, with D tentatively TRBD1 (6 bases). Trimming took 8 bases from V and 5 from J, leaving 15 bases between them. This CDR3 has 13 amino acids. Germline lookup yields CDR1 LNHDA and CDR2 SQIVND (reference sequence). CDR3 loop: CASGMDSLETQYF. The CDR3 region has the DNA TGTGCCAGTGGGATGGACAGTTTGGAGACCCAGTACTTC.

The V gene is TRBV5-4, the J gene TRBJ2-7, with D perhaps TRBD1 (5 bases). With 1 base removed from V and 2 bases from J, the gap between germline ends came to 13 bases. Per germline, CDR1 SGHNT and CDR2 YYREEE (reference sequence). The CDR3 has 15 residues. In nucleotides, the CDR3 is TGTGCCAGCAGCTTGTTGGGGCGCGGCACCTACGAGCAGTACTTC. This translates into CASSLLGRGTYEQYF.

The gene calls are TRBV5-6 and TRBJ1-5; D perhaps matches TRBD1 (6 bases). Trimming cost V 0 bases and J 4 bases, with 8 bases left between them. Germline loops: CDR1 SGHDT, CDR2 YYEEEE. The CDR3 runs 14 residues. The CDR3 is CASSLGGRNQPQHF. The DNA of the CDR3 is TGTGCCAGCAGCTTGGGGGGGCGGAATCAGCCCCAGCATTTT.

The chain carries TRBV4-1 and TRBJ2-7; 8 bases agree with TRBD1. This CDR3 spans 13 amino acids. Per germline, CDR1 MGHRA and CDR2 YSYEKL. Trimming removed 0 bases from V and 10 bases from J; junction bases left unmatched: 5. CDR3 sequence: CASSQDVAGGQYF. The CDR3 DNA is TGCGCCAGCAGCCAAGACGTGGCAGGGGGCCAGTACTTC.